Shown below are 6 T cell receptor beta chains from a single sample sequenced in a study of blood T cell repertoires in COVID-19. Method: immunoSEQ multiplex PCR; TCRdb's copy keeps in-frame clones and lacks some. Among about 120,000 clones listed, 81% were seen once. Specimen: peripheral blood. All receptors come from a human donor in a cohort sampled during active COVID-19.

This clone was counted only a few times. This chain joins TRBV7-2 and TRBJ2-7; D gene unclear. V was trimmed by 5 bases and J by 4 bases, leaving 15 bases between them. Germline CDR1 and CDR2: SGHTA and FQGNSA. There are 14 residues in the CDR3. CDR3 sequence (DNA): TGTGCCAGCAGCGCCTACCTAATCCCATACGAGCAGTACTTC. Translation: CASSAYLIPYEQYF.

The chain combines TRBV19 with TRBJ2-4; TRBD2 agrees at 9 bases. Trimming at V came to 2 bases and at J to 2 bases, leaving 4 bases not matched to a gene. The CDR3 contains 16 residues. From germline, CDR1 is LNHDA and CDR2 SQIVND (reference sequence). CDR3 nucleotides: TGTGCCAGTAGTATAAAGGGACTAGCAACCAAAAACATTCAGTACTTC. As protein: CASSIKGLATKNIQYF. The full variable domain, its missing parts supplied by reference TRBV19 and TRBJ2-4, is DGGITQSPKYLFRKEGQNVTLSCEQNLNHDAMYWYRQDPGQGLRLIYYSQIVNDFQKGDIAEGYSVSREKKESFPLTVTSAQKNPTAFYLCASSIKGLATKNIQYFGAGTRLSVL.

The chain joins TRBV6-2 or TRBV6-3 to TRBJ2-7; 9 bases line up with TRBD1. The ends lost 5 bases at V and 6 bases at J; junction bases unmatched: 5. Germline loops: CDR1 MNHEY, CDR2 SVGEGT. The CDR3 runs 13 residues. CDR3 loop: CASSPRTGVEQYF. The CDR3, as DNA: TGTGCCAGCAGTCCCCGGACAGGGGTCGAGCAGTACTTC.

The chain is built from TRBV5-6 and TRBJ1-1; 9 nucleotides line up with TRBD1. The CDR3 totals 14 residues. V lost 4 bases and J lost 4; bases outside the gene matches: 5. Per germline, CDR1 SGHDT and CDR2 YYEEEE. CDR3 loop: CASSKQGAGTEAFF. The DNA of the CDR3 is TGTGCCAGCAGCAAACAGGGGGCGGGCACTGAAGCTTTCTTT.

This clone was counted between two and nine times. V and J are TRBV3-1 (or the pseudogene TRBV3-2) and TRBJ1-3, with a weak D call TRBD1 (6 bases). Germline CDR1 is LGHDT and CDR2 is YNNKEL (reference sequence). Trimming removed 3 bases from V and 2 bases from J, with 8 bases in between. This CDR3 spans 14 amino acids. This CDR3 is CASSHNRAGNTIYF. The CDR3 DNA is TGTGCCAGCAGCCATAACAGGGCTGGAAACACCATATATTTT.

The J gene is TRBJ2-7, the V gene TRBV6-2 or TRBV6-3; maybe TRBD1 (5 bases). Germline V gene sequence: CDR1 MNHEY, CDR2 SVGEGT. Deletions cut 5 bases from V and 2 bases from J, with 13 bases between. The CDR3 sequence is 14 residues long. The CDR3 coding sequence is TGTGCCAGCAGTAAACAGGATTTTACCTACGAGCAGTACTTC. Translating it yields CASSKQDFTYEQYF.